The entry below gives a single TCR beta chain sequence along with its context. Its antigen is not identified. This likely comes from a read error, as the CDR3 has no conserved phenylalanine or tryptophan at its end. CDR3 length: 15 amino acids. Looked up from germline, CDR1 is SGHAT and CDR2 is FQNNGV. The roughly 19-33 mg bulk tissue piece was not sorted before simultaneous RNA and DNA extraction. The study sampled five separate regions from each tumor. This sample is drawn from a study of tumor-infiltrating lymphocytes in primary liver carcinoma. Overall study: Sequencing of the samples generated roughly 3.5 to 7.5 million productive TCRbeta reads, with similar yields across tissue types.

General study findings and limits: Lower overlap was observed for tumor-adjacent and tumor-blood pairs relative to tumor region pairs.

Reverse transcription of approximately 500 ng total RNA with a constant-region primer produced TCR beta cDNA. Three-round nested multiplex PCR performed with slightly modified ARM-PCR produced the TCR beta libraries. Primers for the first two PCR rounds were TRBV1-TRBV30 forward primers and a C-beta reverse primer (approximately 9 cycles per round). One entry per CDR3 protein, called by TCRdb with MiXCR from the multiplex PCR reads. The data contain about 99,000 distinct CDR3 sequences, about 70% of them singletons. This sequence originates from a woman aged 55-69 years with primary liver carcinoma and hepatitis B virus infection. The specimen was liver tumor tissue from sampling region 5. Subset specified: tumor region T5, tumor centre. V is TRBV11-2 and J is TRBJ1-4; D uncertain. CDR3 residues: CVSSLSGIPNEKLFL. The DNA for the CDR3 is TGTGTCAGCAGTTTATCGGGGATCCCAAATGAAAAACTGTTTTTG.